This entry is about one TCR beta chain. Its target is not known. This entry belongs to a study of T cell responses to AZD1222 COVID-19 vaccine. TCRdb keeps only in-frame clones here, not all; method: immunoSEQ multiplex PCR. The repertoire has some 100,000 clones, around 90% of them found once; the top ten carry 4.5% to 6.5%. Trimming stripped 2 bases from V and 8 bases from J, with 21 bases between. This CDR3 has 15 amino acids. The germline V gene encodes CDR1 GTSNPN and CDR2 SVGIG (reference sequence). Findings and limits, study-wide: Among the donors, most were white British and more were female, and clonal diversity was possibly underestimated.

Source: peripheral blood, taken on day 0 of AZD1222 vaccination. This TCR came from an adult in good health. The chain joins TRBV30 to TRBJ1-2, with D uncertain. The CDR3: CAWSKRRVLGWGYTF. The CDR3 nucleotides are TGTGCCTGGAGTAAACGCCGGGTCCTCGGATGGGGCTACACCTTC.